This passage covers 27 T cell receptor beta chains from one sample sequenced in a study of blood T cell repertoires in COVID-19 (dated by TCRdb to between 2020 and 2021). Library generation was performed with the immunoSEQ multiplex PCR assay. TCRdb provides this immuneACCESS table in a form limited to in-frame rearrangements. Some clones are lacking; in checked studies, under half of them reflect an unresolved V gene, and why the rest are absent is not known. A total of more than 300,000 clones appear in this sample, 80% to 90% of them only once. The ten most abundant clones make up 1.5% to 2% of the sample. Input material: PBMCs or T cells enriched from blood (not recorded which). The source is a man aged 40-49 years in a cohort exposed to, infected with or recovered from COVID-19 (not recorded which).

The rearrangement uses TRBV12-5 and TRBJ1-1; 7 nucleotides match TRBD1. Germline CDR1 reads LGHNT; CDR2 reads FRNRAP. The CDR3 runs to 14 residues. After removal of 7 bases from V and 1 base from J, the junction contained 6 bases not matched to a gene. The CDR3 region has the DNA TGTGCTAGTGTTAGGGGGCGTTCGAACACTGAAGCTTTCTTT. Translating it yields CASVRGRSNTEAFF.

V usage is TRBV19 and J usage is TRBJ1-5; possibly TRBD1 for D (5 bases). In germline, CDR1 is LNHDA, CDR2 SQIVND (reference sequence). V was clipped by 3 bases and J by 7 bases, with 13 bases between them. The CDR3 sequence is 14 residues long. CDR3 DNA: TGTGCCAGTAGTATCGCAGGGAAGGGGCAGCCCCAGCATTTT. Amino acid sequence: CASSIAGKGQPQHF.

This chain connects TRBV11-2 to TRBJ2-1; 7 positions match TRBD2. In germline, CDR1 is SGHAT, CDR2 FQNNGV. The CDR3 contains 18 residues. V dropped 5 bases and J dropped 1; count of bases not matched to a gene: 14. The DNA of the CDR3 is TGTGCCAGCAGCCCAAACCCCGGGACTACCCATTCCTACAATGAGCAGTTCTTC. Translated, it gives CASSPNPGTTHSYNEQFF.

This sequence joins TRBV28 and TRBJ2-1, with a tentative D call TRBD1 (6 bases). The CDR3 totals 15 residues. V lost 5 bases to trimming and J lost 0 bases, with 11 bases between them. Germline V CDR1 and CDR2: MDHEN, SYDVKM. The CDR3 coding sequence is TGTGCCAGCAGTCTTGGACAGAGCTCCTACAATGAGCAGTTCTTC. This codes for CASSLGQSSYNEQFF. Full variable domain (outside the CDR3, taken from reference TRBV28 and TRBJ2-1): DVKVTQSSRYLVKRTGEKVFLECVQDMDHENMFWYRQDPGLGLRLIYFSYDVKMKEKGDIPEGYSVSREKKERFSLILESASTNQTSMYLCASSLGQSSYNEQFFGPGTRLTVL.

With regard to this clone: Other DNA sequences in the same sample also yield this CDR3. The J gene is TRBJ2-5, the V gene TRBV7-9; the D gene is possibly TRBD1 (5 bases). There are 14 residues in the CDR3. Trimming shortened V by 0 bases and J by 4 bases, and 9 bases separated the two germline ends. From germline, CDR1 is SEHNR and CDR2 FQNEAQ (reference sequence). CDR3 coding DNA: TGTGCCAGCAGCTTAGCAGGGGTGGGAGAGACCCAGTACTTC. Protein: CASSLAGVGETQYF.

The chain joins TRBV6-5 to TRBJ2-4; D is perhaps TRBD1 (6 bases). V lost 10 bases to trimming and J lost 1 base, with 17 bases between them. Germline CDR1 and CDR2: MNHEY and SVGAGI. The length of the CDR3 is 15 residues. For the CDR3, the DNA is TGTGCCACCTCGAGAGCAGGGGTGGCCAAAAACATTCAGTACTTC. Translated: CATSRAGVAKNIQYF.

The chain is built from TRBV7-9 and TRBJ1-4, with D perhaps matching TRBD1 (5 bases). Germline V gene data show CDR1 as SEHNR and CDR2 as FQNEAQ (reference sequence). Between the trimmed V and J ends, which lost 5 bases and 7 bases, there was a span of 17 bases. The CDR3 extends over 15 amino acids. CDR3 loop: CASSPQGGGGEKLFF. The DNA of the CDR3 is TGTGCCAGCAGCCCCCAGGGAGGCGGGGGTGAAAAACTGTTTTTT.

The chain is built from TRBV27 and TRBJ2-4; 8 positions agree with TRBD1. Per germline, CDR1 MNHEY and CDR2 SMNVEV (reference sequence). CDR3 size: 17 residues. The V segment lost 3 bases and the J segment 1 base; nucleotides outside the gene matches: 8. This CDR3 reads CASSFLTGGSAKNIQYF. The CDR3, as DNA: TGTGCCAGCAGTTTCCTTACAGGGGGATCGGCCAAAAACATTCAGTACTTC.

The J gene is TRBJ2-5, the V gene TRBV27; 7 bases line up with TRBD1. J gave up 1 base and V 5 bases, and 1 base lay outside the gene matches. The CDR3 totals 13 residues. In germline, CDR1 is MNHEY, CDR2 SMNVEV (reference sequence). The CDR3 protein is CASSGTVQETQYF. The DNA of the CDR3 is TGTGCCAGCAGTGGGACAGTCCAAGAGACCCAGTACTTC.

V usage is TRBV19 and J usage is TRBJ2-3; 8 nucleotides align to TRBD2. The CDR3 has 16 amino acids. Germline CDR1 reads LNHDA; CDR2 reads SQIVND (reference sequence). Unmatched junction bases numbered 7, after V lost 5 bases and J lost 0 bases. CDR3 nucleotide sequence: TGTGCCAGTAGTTCTAAATCTAGCGGGAGCACAGATACGCAGTATTTT. This gives the protein CASSSKSSGSTDTQYF.

This clone was seen just once. The chain employs TRBV30 and TRBJ2-7, with 11 bases identical to TRBD2. Germline V gene data show CDR1 as GTSNPN and CDR2 as SVGIG (reference sequence). This CDR3 spans 13 amino acids. Trimming took 6 bases from V and 2 from J; bases not matched to a gene: 3. CDR3 region: CACGTSGTYEQYF. DNA for the CDR3: TGTGCCTGCGGGACTAGCGGAACCTACGAGCAGTACTTC. Looking up the rest from reference TRBV30 and TRBJ2-7 gives the full variable domain: SQTIHQWPATLVQPVGSPLSLECTVEGTSNPNLYWYRQAAGRGLQLLFYSVGIGQISSEVPQNLSASRPQDRQFILSSKKLLLSDSGFYLCACGTSGTYEQYFGPGTRLTVT.

This rearrangement joins TRBV19 to TRBJ2-1; D perhaps matches TRBD2 (6 bases). V shed 6 bases and J shed 5 bases, with 17 bases lying between them. Germline CDR1 and CDR2: LNHDA and SQIVND (reference sequence). The CDR3 contains 15 residues. CDR3 loop: CASRARSGFNNEQFF. DNA for the CDR3: TGTGCCAGTAGGGCCCGGAGCGGGTTCAACAATGAGCAGTTCTTC.

The chain couples TRBV7-2 to TRBJ2-5; D not resolved. Trimming took off 5 bases at V and 1 base at J, with 11 bases between the two ends. The germline CDR1 and CDR2 sequences are SGHTA and FQGNSA. CDR3 length: 14 residues. The CDR3 DNA reads TGTGCCAGCAGCCTACGTGACTTCCAAGAGACCCAGTACTTC. As protein: CASSLRDFQETQYF.

This chain connects TRBV7-3 to TRBJ2-3; 8 nucleotides match TRBD2. The length of the CDR3 is 15 residues. With V trimmed by 6 bases and J by 0 bases, 5 bases remained unmatched. CDR1 is SGHTA and CDR2 is FQGTGA in the germline V gene. The CDR3 region is CASSQLAGSTDTQYF. The CDR3 coding sequence is TGTGCCAGCAGTCAGCTAGCGGGTAGCACAGATACGCAGTATTTT.

This chain uses TRBV6-5 with TRBJ1-4, with D possibly matching TRBD1 (5 bases). The CDR3 consists of 15 residues. Germline lookup yields CDR1 MNHEY and CDR2 SVGAGI. V was clipped by 0 bases and J by 8 bases, with 13 bases between them. Here the CDR3 DNA reads TGTGCCAGCAGTTACTCGACAGTCCCGCGGGAAAAACTGTTTTTT. It codes for CASSYSTVPREKLFF.

This chain links TRBV7-3 with TRBJ2-2; D not resolved. The germline V gene has CDR1 SGHTA and CDR2 FQGTGA. The V gene lost 2 bases and the J gene lost 9 bases, with 10 bases spanning the gap. CDR3 length: 13 amino acids. This CDR3 is CASSLAGPRELFF. The CDR3 DNA sequence: TGTGCCAGCAGCTTAGCAGGCCCAAGGGAGCTGTTTTTT.

V gene TRBV5-4 combines with J gene TRBJ2-1; D perhaps matches TRBD2 (6 bases). The CDR3 totals 15 residues. CDR1 is SGHNT, CDR2 YYREEE, per germline (reference sequence). Trimming cost V 4 bases and J 0 bases, with 11 bases left between them. The CDR3 region has the DNA TGTGCCAGCAGCCGTAGCGGAAGCTCCTACAATGAGCAGTTCTTC. Translated, it gives CASSRSGSSYNEQFF.

This rearrangement joins TRBV5-4 to TRBJ2-1; D perhaps matches TRBD2 (6 bases). The CDR3 extends over 14 amino acids. V lost 2 bases and J 6 bases, leaving 12 bases between the germline ends. The germline gives CDR1 SGHNT, CDR2 YYREEE (reference sequence). CDR3 coding DNA: TGTGCCAGCAGCTTAGCGGGTGCACTCAATGAGCAGTTCTTC. This codes for CASSLAGALNEQFF.

The chain links TRBV2 to TRBJ1-4; TRBD1 might be the D (5 bases). The germline CDR1 and CDR2 sequences are SNHLY and FYNNEI. V shed 8 bases and J shed 2 bases, with 9 bases lying between them. The CDR3 runs to 13 residues. CDR3 in DNA: TGTGCCAGCCAACGGGGGACTAATGAAAAACTGTTTTTT. Translating gives CASQRGTNEKLFF.

The chain joins TRBV6-1 to TRBJ2-5; unclear D gene. CDR1 and CDR2 (germline): MNHNS, SASEGT. The V end lost 3 bases, the J end lost 2 bases, and 7 bases lay between the germline ends. The CDR3 has 13 residues. This CDR3 is CASSDTQQETQYF. The CDR3 nucleotides are TGTGCCAGCAGTGACACACAGCAAGAGACCCAGTACTTC.

The chain recombines TRBV30 with TRBJ2-1, with 8 bases matching TRBD2. From germline, CDR1 is GTSNPN and CDR2 SVGIG (reference sequence). J was trimmed by 10 bases and V by 0 bases; bases with no gene match: 8. CDR3 length equals 14 residues. In DNA, the CDR3 is TGTGCCTGGAGTGTATCTAGCGGGTTTACGGAGCAGTTCTTC. This encodes CAWSVSSGFTEQFF.

V and J are TRBV14 and TRBJ2-7, with 7 bases matching TRBD1. CDR1 SGHDN and CDR2 FVKESK come from the germline V gene. The V segment lost 5 bases and the J segment 0 bases; nucleotides outside the gene matches: 10. The CDR3 has 16 residues. The CDR3 DNA reads as TGTGCCAGCAGCGACTACAGGGGCCCCCTCTCCTACGAGCAGTACTTC. Translation: CASSDYRGPLSYEQYF. The variable domain in full, completed from reference TRBV14 and TRBJ2-7, reads EAGVTQFPSHSVIEKGQTVTLRCDPISGHDNLYWYRRVMGKEIKFLLHFVKESKQDESGMPNNRFLAERTGGTYSTLKVQPAELEDSGVYFCASSDYRGPLSYEQYFGPGTRLTVT.

The chain combines TRBV28 with TRBJ2-7, with 10 bases that match TRBD1. Germline CDR1 reads MDHEN; CDR2 reads SYDVKM. The CDR3 is 16 amino acids. The junction had 9 bases not matched to a gene; V was cut back by 5 bases and J by 2 bases. The CDR3 protein is CASSPPLGQGTYEQYF. The CDR3 coding sequence is TGTGCCAGCAGTCCGCCCCTGGGACAGGGGACCTACGAGCAGTACTTC.

The J gene is TRBJ2-1, the V gene TRBV11-2, with a possible D match to TRBD1 (5 bases). The CDR3 has 14 residues. The germline gives CDR1 SGHAT, CDR2 FQNNGV. The ends were cut back, 5 bases at V and 1 base at J, with 9 bases in the middle. The CDR3 here is CASSLDISYNEQFF. CDR3 nucleotide sequence: TGTGCCAGCAGCCTGGACATATCCTACAATGAGCAGTTCTTC.

The chain employs TRBV5-1 and TRBJ2-7; D unresolved. Germline CDR1 SGHRS, CDR2 YFSETQ. Trimming shortened V by 4 bases and J by 3 bases, and 20 bases separated the two germline ends. The CDR3 contains 16 residues. CDR3 in DNA: TGCGCCAGCAGCCCGATTCCGGGTCAAGGAGACTACGAGCAGTACTTC. Translated, it gives CASSPIPGQGDYEQYF. The full variable domain, with the rest looked up from reference TRBV5-1 and TRBJ2-7, is KAGVTQTPRYLIKTRGQQVTLSCSPISGHRSVSWYQQTPGQGLQFLFEYFSETQRNKGNFPGRFSGRQFSNSRSEMNVSTLELGDSALYLCASSPIPGQGDYEQYFGPGTRLTVT.

V gene TRBV18 combines with J gene TRBJ1-5; possible D gene TRBD1, 6 bases. The CDR3 runs to 15 residues. Germline values: CDR1 KGHSH, CDR2 LQKENI. The V gene lost 4 bases and the J gene lost 4 bases, with 14 bases spanning the gap. This chain's CDR3 is CASSQGRTVNQPQHF. In DNA, the CDR3 is TGTGCCAGCTCACAGGGAAGGACAGTAAATCAGCCCCAGCATTTT.

The V call is TRBV3-1 (or the pseudogene TRBV3-2), the J call TRBJ2-1; D might be TRBD1 (6 bases). Deletions cut 1 base from V and 12 bases from J, with 19 bases between. The CDR3 length is 15 residues. Germline V gives CDR1 LGHDT, CDR2 YNNKEL (reference sequence). The CDR3: CASSQVTLGGTSQFF. The CDR3 DNA reads as TGTGCCAGCAGCCAAGTAACCCTAGGGGGTACGTCGCAGTTCTTC.